This T cell receptor beta chain was sequenced for a study of blood T cell repertoires in COVID-19. Study context: The cDNA or gDNA used as material had been derived from T cells, B-cell-depleted T cells, or PBMCs.

Trimming at V came to 5 bases and at J to 2 bases, leaving 4 bases not matched to a gene. The CDR3 loop spans 14 amino acids. Germline lookup yields CDR1 SGDLS and CDR2 YYNGEE. How the authors handled the data: It was from reference gene primer amplification that nucleated cell counts were estimated. Generated by immunoSEQ multiplex PCR, the TCRdb table keeps only in-frame clones and is missing some. Clonal size and the V and J genes are those of that table, whereas D and trimming came from the DNA. Of 68,000 or so clones listed, 70% to 90% are singletons. The TCR was taken from a man in his sixties or seventies with active or convalescent COVID-19. The chain combines TRBV9 with TRBJ2-5; TRBD2 aligns across 9 bases. Sample: peripheral blood. The CDR3 DNA reads as TGTGCCAGCAGTCGGAGCGGGGGGCAAGAGACCCAGTACTTC. Amino acid sequence: CASSRSGGQETQYF.